One and the same sample provided the 16 T cell receptor beta chains below, sequenced in a study of cytomegalovirus exposure and HLA in healthy donors. Here immunoSEQ multiplex PCR was the method, and the copy in TCRdb shows in-frame clones only, minus some. Among some 350,000 clones, roughly nine tenths were seen once, and the ten largest hold approximately 1.1%. The sample consisted of PBMCs. The origin of the receptors is a woman aged 25 to 45 in good health and CMV-seropositive.

The table lists this clone with a count of one. The chain has TRBV15 and TRBJ1-5, with unresolved D. The germline V gene has CDR1 LNHNV and CDR2 YYDKDF (reference sequence). This CDR3 comprises 12 residues. V was cut by 8 bases and J by 6 bases, with 11 bases left in between. The CDR3 sequence: CATGHFAQPQHF. CDR3 DNA sequence: TGTGCCACCGGCCACTTTGCTCAGCCCCAGCATTTT.

The CDR3 DNA is TGTGCCAGCAGGACGGGACAAATGAACACTGAAGCTTTCTTT. This gives the protein CASRTGQMNTEAFF. The V and J genes are TRBV6-5 and TRBJ1-1; D may be TRBD1 (6 bases). This CDR3 contains 14 residues. The germline V and J ends were trimmed by 6 bases and 0 bases, with 11 bases remaining between them. Per the germline V gene, CDR1 is MNHEY and CDR2 is SVGAGI.

The V and J genes are TRBV27 and TRBJ2-7; unclear D gene. V shed 0 bases and J shed 5 bases, with 11 bases lying between them. The CDR3 has 14 residues. Germline loops: CDR1 MNHEY, CDR2 SMNVEV (reference sequence). Here the CDR3 reads CASSLSPPGDEQYF. The DNA of the CDR3 is TGTGCCAGCAGTTTATCCCCGCCTGGCGACGAGCAGTACTTC.

This chain uses TRBV5-1 with TRBJ1-4; 8 bases are shared with TRBD1. This CDR3 comprises 14 residues. Per the germline V gene, CDR1 is SGHRS and CDR2 is YFSETQ. Trimming took 0 bases from V and 8 from J; bases not matched to a gene: 3. The CDR3 region is CASSLAQGEEKLFF. The CDR3 nucleotides read TGCGCCAGCAGCTTGGCACAGGGGGAGGAAAAACTGTTTTTT. Variable domain in full (rest from reference TRBV5-1 and TRBJ1-4): KAGVTQTPRYLIKTRGQQVTLSCSPISGHRSVSWYQQTPGQGLQFLFEYFSETQRNKGNFPGRFSGRQFSNSRSEMNVSTLELGDSALYLCASSLAQGEEKLFFGSGTQLSVL.

The V call is TRBV13, the J call TRBJ2-7; 7 bases align to TRBD2. The J segment lost 4 bases and the V segment lost 5 bases, leaving 11 bases of the junction unmatched. CDR3 size: 15 residues. Germline V CDR1 and CDR2: PRHDT, FYEKMQ (reference sequence). CDR3 protein: CASSPSSGVDYEQYF. CDR3 DNA: TGTGCCAGCAGCCCTTCCAGCGGGGTGGATTACGAGCAGTACTTC.

The DNA of the CDR3 is TGTGCCTGGAGCGCGAAGTTAACAGATACGCAGTATTTT. The encoded protein is CAWSAKLTDTQYF. The chain employs TRBV30 and TRBJ2-3; D remains unclear. The CDR3 has 13 amino acids. The germline gives CDR1 GTSNPN, CDR2 SVGIG (reference sequence). V shed 3 bases and J shed 3 bases, with 10 bases lying between them.

This clone was detected once. The rearrangement links TRBV27 to TRBJ1-6; TRBD1 is a possible D gene (5 bases). With 6 bases removed from V and 7 bases from J, the gap between germline ends came to 10 bases. The CDR3 contains 13 residues. Germline-derived CDR1 and CDR2 are MNHEY and SMNVEV (reference sequence). The CDR3 DNA sequence: TGTGCCAGCAGGGGTCCAGGGAATTCACCCCTCCACTTT. Amino acid sequence: CASRGPGNSPLHF.

The CDR3 DNA reads TGCGCCAGCAGCCCGGAGACAGGTGTCGAGCAGTACTTC. It encodes CASSPETGVEQYF. V usage is TRBV5-1 and J usage is TRBJ2-7; TRBD1 is a possible D gene (6 bases). Trimming took 4 bases from V and 6 from J, leaving 14 bases between them. CDR3 length: 13 residues. Germline V gene sequence: CDR1 SGHRS, CDR2 YFSETQ.

CDR3 sequence (DNA): TGCGCCAGCAGCCAAGACGGGACAGGGATAGAGACCCAGTACTTC. Translated: CASSQDGTGIETQYF. This sequence joins TRBV4-1 and TRBJ2-5, with 9 positions matching TRBD1. Losses at the gene ends were 0 bases for V and 4 bases for J; bases not matched to a gene: 3. The germline V gene has CDR1 MGHRA and CDR2 YSYEKL. The CDR3 sequence is 15 residues long.

The chain couples TRBV11-2 to TRBJ2-1; D might be TRBD1 (6 bases). The V end lost 0 bases, the J end lost 4 bases, and 7 bases lay between the germline ends. Germline CDR1 SGHAT, CDR2 FQNNGV. This CDR3 is 14 amino acids long. The CDR3 DNA follows: TGTGCCAGCAGCTTAGATCAGGGGTACAATGAGCAGTTCTTC. It is translated as CASSLDQGYNEQFF.

This clone was found once. Different DNA sequences within this sample yield the same CDR3. The chain joins TRBV9 to TRBJ2-7; D perhaps matches TRBD2 (7 bases). Trimming removed 1 base at V and 7 bases at J, with 12 bases between. CDR3 length: 13 amino acids. CDR1 SGDLS and CDR2 YYNGEE come from the germline V gene. For the CDR3, the DNA is TGTGCCAGCAGCGTATCAGGGAGGGGGGAGCAGTACTTC. It is translated as CASSVSGRGEQYF.

This clone was detected once. J is TRBJ2-1 and V is TRBV5-6; no reliable D call. The V gene lost 4 bases and the J gene lost 3 bases, with 8 bases spanning the gap. This CDR3 is 13 amino acids long. Germline V lookup: CDR1 SGHDT, CDR2 YYEEEE. The CDR3 nucleotides are TGTGCCAGCAGCGAATACCGCTACAATGAGCAGTTCTTC. Its translation: CASSEYRYNEQFF.

The rearrangement uses TRBV30 and TRBJ2-5; D is undetermined. From germline, CDR1 is GTSNPN and CDR2 SVGIG (reference sequence). Trimming stripped 3 bases from V and 5 bases from J, with 7 bases between. This CDR3 has 11 amino acids. The CDR3 reads CAWRNFETQYF. The CDR3 DNA reads as TGTGCCTGGAGGAATTTCGAGACCCAGTACTTC.

The chain employs TRBV27 and TRBJ1-5; no reliable D call. Germline lookup yields CDR1 MNHEY and CDR2 SMNVEV (reference sequence). V lost 10 bases and J 1 base, leaving 17 bases between the germline ends. The CDR3 sequence is 15 residues long. CDR3 sequence reads: CATRSRLGSNQPQHF. DNA for the CDR3: TGTGCCACTCGGAGCCGGCTGGGGAGCAATCAGCCCCAGCATTTT.

The table lists this clone with a few counts. J is TRBJ2-1 and V is TRBV9, with 7 bases fitting TRBD2. The CDR3 extends over 16 amino acids. The V segment lost 0 bases and the J segment 8 bases; nucleotides outside the gene matches: 11. Germline V gene data show CDR1 as SGDLS and CDR2 as YYNGEE. CDR3 coding DNA: TGTGCCAGCAGCGTAGGGAGGGAGGGCCCCGTGGATGAGCAGTTCTTC. This gives the protein CASSVGREGPVDEQFF.

The chain joins TRBV27 to TRBJ2-7, with no clear D. Germline CDR1 is MNHEY and CDR2 is SMNVEV (reference sequence). This CDR3 comprises 14 residues. V dropped 4 bases and J dropped 0 bases, with 10 bases sitting between them. The CDR3 coding sequence is TGTGCCAGCAGTTCCACACACCGCTCCTACGAGCAGTACTTC. As protein: CASSSTHRSYEQYF.